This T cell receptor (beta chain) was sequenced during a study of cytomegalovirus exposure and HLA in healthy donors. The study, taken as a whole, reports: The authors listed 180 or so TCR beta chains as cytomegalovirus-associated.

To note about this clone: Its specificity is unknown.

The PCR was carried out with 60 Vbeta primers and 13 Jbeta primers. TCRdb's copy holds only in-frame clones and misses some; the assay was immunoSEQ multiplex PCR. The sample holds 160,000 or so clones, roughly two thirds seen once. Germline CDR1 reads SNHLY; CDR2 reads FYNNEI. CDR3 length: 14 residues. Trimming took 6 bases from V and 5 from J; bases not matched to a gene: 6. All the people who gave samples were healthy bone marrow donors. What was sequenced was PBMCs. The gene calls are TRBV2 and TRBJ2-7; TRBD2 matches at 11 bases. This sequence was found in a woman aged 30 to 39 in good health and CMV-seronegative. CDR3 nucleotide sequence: TGTGCCAGCAGAAGGGGGACTAGCGGCGACGAGCAGTACTTC. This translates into CASRRGTSGDEQYF.